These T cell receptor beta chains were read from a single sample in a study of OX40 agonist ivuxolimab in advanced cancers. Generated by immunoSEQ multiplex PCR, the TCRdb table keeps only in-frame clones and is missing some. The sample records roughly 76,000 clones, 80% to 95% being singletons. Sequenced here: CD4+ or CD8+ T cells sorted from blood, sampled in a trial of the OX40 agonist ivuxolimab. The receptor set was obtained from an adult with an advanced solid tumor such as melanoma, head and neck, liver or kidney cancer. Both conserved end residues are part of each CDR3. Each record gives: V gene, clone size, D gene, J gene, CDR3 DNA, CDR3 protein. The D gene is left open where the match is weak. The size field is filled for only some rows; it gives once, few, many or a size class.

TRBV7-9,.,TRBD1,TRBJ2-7,TGTGCCAGCAGCCCGGACGAGACAGGGGTCATGGACGAGCAGTACTTC,CASSPDETGVMDEQYF
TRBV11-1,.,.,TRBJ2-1,TGTGCCAGCAGTCTTTTATACAATGAGCAGTTCTTC,CASSLLYNEQFF
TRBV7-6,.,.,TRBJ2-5,TGTGCCAGCAGCTCCGTGTTGAGGGAGACCCAGTACTTC,CASSSVLRETQYF
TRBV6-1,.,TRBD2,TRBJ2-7,TGTGCCAGCAGTTCCGGGACTATCGACGAGCAGTACTTC,CASSSGTIDEQYF
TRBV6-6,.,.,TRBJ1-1,TGTGCCAGCAGTTACGGTGGGACCACTGAAGCTTTCTTT,CASSYGGTTEAFF
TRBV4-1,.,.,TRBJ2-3,TGCGCCAGCAGCCAAGACGGCGAAGATACGCAGTATTTT,CASSQDGEDTQYF
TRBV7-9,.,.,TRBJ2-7,TGTGCCAGCAGCTTATGGAGCAGCTCCTACGAGCAGTACTTC,CASSLWSSSYEQYF
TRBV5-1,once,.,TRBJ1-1,TGCGCCAGCACCTTCCGTGACCAGAACACTGAAGCTTTCTTT,CASTFRDQNTEAFF
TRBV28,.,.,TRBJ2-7,TGTGCCAGCAAAGACGTGACCTACGAGCAGTACTTC,CASKDVTYEQYF
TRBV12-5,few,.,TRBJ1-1,TGTGCTAGTGGTGGTGAAGGGGCCGGCACTGAAGCTTTCTTT,CASGGEGAGTEAFF
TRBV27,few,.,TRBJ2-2,TGTGCCAGCAGTTTGAGTCGGCCCGGGGAGCTGTTTTTT,CASSLSRPGELFF
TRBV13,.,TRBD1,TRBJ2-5,TGTGCCAGCAGCTTAGCCTTCCAAGGGGGCCAGTCGTACCAAGAGACCCAGTACTTC,CASSLAFQGGQSYQETQYF
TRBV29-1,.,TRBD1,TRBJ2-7,TGCAGCGTCCGGGACAGGGACTCCTACGAGCAGTACTTC,CSVRDRDSYEQYF
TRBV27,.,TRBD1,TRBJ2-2,TGTGCCAGCAGTGACAGGACAGGGACGAACACCGGGGAGCTGTTTTTT,CASSDRTGTNTGELFF
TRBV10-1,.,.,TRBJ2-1,TGCGCCAGCAGTGGGGCGATTCCAAAGGCCTACAATGAGCAGTTCTTC,CASSGAIPKAYNEQFF
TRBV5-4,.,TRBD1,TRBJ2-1,TGTGCCAGCAGCTTTGGGACAGGAGGGCGCAATGAGCAGTTCTTC,CASSFGTGGRNEQFF
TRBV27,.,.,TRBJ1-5,TGTGCCAGCAGCCTACGACCTCCGGGCAATCAGCCCCAGCATTTT,CASSLRPPGNQPQHF
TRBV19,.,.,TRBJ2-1,TGTGCCAGTAGTATCTCACACAATGAGCAGTTCTTC,CASSISHNEQFF
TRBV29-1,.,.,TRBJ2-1,TGCAGCGTTGAGGGGCAGCAGACTAACAATGAGCAGTTCTTC,CSVEGQQTNNEQFF
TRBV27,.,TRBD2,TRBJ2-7,TGTGCCAGCACCAACTCCGGCGGGAGCCTCACCTACGAGCAGTACTTC,CASTNSGGSLTYEQYF
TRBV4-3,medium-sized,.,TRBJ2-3,TGCGCCAGCAGCCATAGGCAGGTAGGAGATACGCAGTATTTT,CASSHRQVGDTQYF
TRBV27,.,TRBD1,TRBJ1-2,TGTGCCAGCAGTTTAACCGGACAGGGTCGCTTGGATGGCTACACCTTC,CASSLTGQGRLDGYTF
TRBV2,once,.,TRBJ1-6,TGTGCCAGCAGTCAGTCTCAGAGGAATTCACCCCTCCACTTT,CASSQSQRNSPLHF
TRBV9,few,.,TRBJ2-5,TGTGCCAGCAGCTCAGACAACCAAGAGACCCAGTACTTC,CASSSDNQETQYF
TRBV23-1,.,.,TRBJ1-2,TGCGCCAGCAGTCTCCCGGTGGGAAGGGGTGGCTACACCTTC,CASSLPVGRGGYTF
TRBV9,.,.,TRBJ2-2,TGTGCCAGCAGCCCCGGTAGGGTCGGGAACACCGGGGAGCTGTTTTTT,CASSPGRVGNTGELFF
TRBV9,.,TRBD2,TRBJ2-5,TGTGCCAGCAGCCCCCCGTCGACTAGCGGCTTCCAAGAGACCCAGTACTTC,CASSPPSTSGFQETQYF
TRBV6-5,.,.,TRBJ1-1,TGTGCCAGCAGTCTCAGGCCCTGGGACACTGAAGCTTTCTTT,CASSLRPWDTEAFF
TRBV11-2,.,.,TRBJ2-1,TGTGCCAGCAACCGGCAGGACGGCTACAATGAGCAGTTCTTC,CASNRQDGYNEQFF
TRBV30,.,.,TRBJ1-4,TGTGCCTGGAGTGCCGGACAGAGTGGTGAAAAACTGTTTTTT,CAWSAGQSGEKLFF